The T cell receptor (beta chain) under discussion was sequenced for a study of preoperative IRX-2 immunotherapy in early breast cancer. The assay was immunoSEQ multiplex PCR, and TCRdb's table has in-frame clones only and misses some. The repertoire consists of a few thousand clones, with about 80% occurring once and the leading ten covering approximately 13%. Described treatment: preoperative locoregional IRX-2 cytokine immunotherapy. Patients received preoperative, locoregional IRX-2 cytokine immunotherapy in a phase Ib study. The sequencing here drew on tumor tissue, taken after IRX-2 immunotherapy. The TCR was taken from a human donor with breast cancer.

The CDR3 region is CASSPGTGGAETQYF. The CDR3 DNA reads as TGTGCCAGCTCACCAGGGACAGGGGGCGCGGAGACCCAGTACTTC. The chain recombines TRBV18 with TRBJ2-5; 12 bases are a match to TRBD1. V was clipped by 2 bases and J by 5 bases; unmatched bases: 3. This CDR3 is 15 amino acids long. Germline CDR1 reads KGHSH; CDR2 reads LQKENI.